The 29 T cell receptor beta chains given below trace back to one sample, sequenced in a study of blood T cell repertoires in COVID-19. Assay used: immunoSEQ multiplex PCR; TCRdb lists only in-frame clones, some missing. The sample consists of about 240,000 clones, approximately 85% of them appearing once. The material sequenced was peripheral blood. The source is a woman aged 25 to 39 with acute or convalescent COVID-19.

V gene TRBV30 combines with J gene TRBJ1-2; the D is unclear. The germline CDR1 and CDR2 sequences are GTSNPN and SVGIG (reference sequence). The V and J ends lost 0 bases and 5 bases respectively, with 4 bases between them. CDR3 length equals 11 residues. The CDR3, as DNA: TGTGCCTGGAGTGTACAATATGGCTACACCTTC. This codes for CAWSVQYGYTF.

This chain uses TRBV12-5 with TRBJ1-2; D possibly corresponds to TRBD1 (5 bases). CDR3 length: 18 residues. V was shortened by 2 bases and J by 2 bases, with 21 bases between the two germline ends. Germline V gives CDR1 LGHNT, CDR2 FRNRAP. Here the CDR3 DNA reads TGTGCTAGTGGTTTGCCATCGGGACTCGGGGGTTACAACTATGGCTACACCTTC. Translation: CASGLPSGLGGYNYGYTF.

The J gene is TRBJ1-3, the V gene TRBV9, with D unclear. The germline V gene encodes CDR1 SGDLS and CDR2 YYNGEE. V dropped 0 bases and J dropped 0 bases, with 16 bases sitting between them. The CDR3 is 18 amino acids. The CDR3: CASSVELLHGSSGNTIYF. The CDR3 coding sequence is TGTGCCAGCAGCGTAGAACTCCTCCATGGGAGCTCTGGAAACACCATATATTTT.

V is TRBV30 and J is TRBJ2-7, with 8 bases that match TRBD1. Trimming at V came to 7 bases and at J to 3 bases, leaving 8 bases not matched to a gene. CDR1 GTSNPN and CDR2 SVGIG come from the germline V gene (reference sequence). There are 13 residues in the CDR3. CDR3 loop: CAFRGRGLYEQYF. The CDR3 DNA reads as TGTGCCTTTCGGGGCAGGGGGCTCTACGAGCAGTACTTC.

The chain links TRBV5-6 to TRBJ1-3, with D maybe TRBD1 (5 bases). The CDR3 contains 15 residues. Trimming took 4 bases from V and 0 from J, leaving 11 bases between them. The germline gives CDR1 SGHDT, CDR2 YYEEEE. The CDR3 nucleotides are TGTGCCAGCAGCCGGAGACAGAACTCTGGAAACACCATATATTTT. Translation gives CASSRRQNSGNTIYF.

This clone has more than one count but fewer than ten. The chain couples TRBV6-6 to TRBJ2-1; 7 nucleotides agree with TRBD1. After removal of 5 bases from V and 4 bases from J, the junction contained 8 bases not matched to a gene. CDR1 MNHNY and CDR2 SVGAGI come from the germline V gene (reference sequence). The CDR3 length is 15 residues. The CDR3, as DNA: TGTGCCAGCAGTCCAGCAGGGGGTTGGTACAATGAGCAGTTCTTC. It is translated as CASSPAGGWYNEQFF.

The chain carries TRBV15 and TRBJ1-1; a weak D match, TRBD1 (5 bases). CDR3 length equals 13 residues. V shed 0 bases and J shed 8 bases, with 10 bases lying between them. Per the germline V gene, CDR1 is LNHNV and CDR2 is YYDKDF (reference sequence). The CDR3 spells CATSRDFRGEAFF. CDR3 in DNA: TGTGCCACCAGCAGAGATTTTCGGGGGGAAGCTTTCTTT.

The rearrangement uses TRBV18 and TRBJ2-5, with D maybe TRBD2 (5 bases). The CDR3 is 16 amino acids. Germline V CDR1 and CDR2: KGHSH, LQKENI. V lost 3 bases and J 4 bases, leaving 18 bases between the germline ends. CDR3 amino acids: CASSPSMAGGAETQYF. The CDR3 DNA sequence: TGTGCCAGCTCACCCTCGATGGCCGGAGGCGCAGAGACCCAGTACTTC. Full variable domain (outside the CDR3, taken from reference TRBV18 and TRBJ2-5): NAGVMQNPRHLVRRRGQEARLRCSPMKGHSHVYWYRQLPEEGLKFMVYLQKENIIDESGMPKERFSAEFPKEGPSILRIQQVVRGDSAAYFCASSPSMAGGAETQYFGPGTRLLVL.

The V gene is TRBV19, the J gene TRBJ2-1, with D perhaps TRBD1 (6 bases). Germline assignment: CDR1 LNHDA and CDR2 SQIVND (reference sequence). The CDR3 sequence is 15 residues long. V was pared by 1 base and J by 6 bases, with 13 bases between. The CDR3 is CASSIVGGPSNEQFF. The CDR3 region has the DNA TGTGCCAGTAGTATAGTAGGGGGACCTAGCAATGAGCAGTTCTTC.

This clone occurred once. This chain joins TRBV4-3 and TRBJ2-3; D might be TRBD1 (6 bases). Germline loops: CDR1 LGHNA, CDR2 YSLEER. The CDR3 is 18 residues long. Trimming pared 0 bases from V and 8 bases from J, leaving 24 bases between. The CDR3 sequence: CASSQEFLGAWATGTQYF. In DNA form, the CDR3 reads TGCGCCAGCAGCCAAGAATTTTTGGGGGCCTGGGCCACGGGTACGCAGTATTTT.

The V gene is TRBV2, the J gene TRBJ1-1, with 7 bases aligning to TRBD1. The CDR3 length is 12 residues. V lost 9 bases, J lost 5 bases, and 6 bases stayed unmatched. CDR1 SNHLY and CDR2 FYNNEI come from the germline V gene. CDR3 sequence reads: CARFSRGTEAFF. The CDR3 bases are TGTGCCAGATTTTCCAGGGGGACTGAAGCTTTCTTT.

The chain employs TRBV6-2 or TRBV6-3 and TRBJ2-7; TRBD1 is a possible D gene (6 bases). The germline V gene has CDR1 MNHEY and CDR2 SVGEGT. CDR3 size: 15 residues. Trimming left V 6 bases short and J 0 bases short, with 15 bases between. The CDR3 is CASSSTGFSSYEQYF. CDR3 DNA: TGTGCCAGCAGCTCGACAGGCTTTAGCTCCTACGAGCAGTACTTC.

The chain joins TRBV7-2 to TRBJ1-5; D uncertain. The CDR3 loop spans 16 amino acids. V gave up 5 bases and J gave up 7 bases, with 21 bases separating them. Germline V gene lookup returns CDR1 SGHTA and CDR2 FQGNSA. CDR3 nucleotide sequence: TGTGCCAGCAGCGTAGAGTCGGCCAGTCCCGGGCAGCCCCAGCATTTT. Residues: CASSVESASPGQPQHF.

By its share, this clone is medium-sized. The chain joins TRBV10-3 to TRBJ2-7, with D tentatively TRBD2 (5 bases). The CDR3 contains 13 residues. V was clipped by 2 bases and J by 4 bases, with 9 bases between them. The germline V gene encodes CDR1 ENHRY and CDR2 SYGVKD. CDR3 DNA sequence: TGTGCCATCAGTGAGGAGAGGGTATACGAGCAGTACTTC. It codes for CAISEERVYEQYF.

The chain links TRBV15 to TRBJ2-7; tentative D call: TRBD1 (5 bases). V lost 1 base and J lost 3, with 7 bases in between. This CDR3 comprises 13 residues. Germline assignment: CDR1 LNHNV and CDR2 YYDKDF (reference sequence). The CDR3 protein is CATSRVDSYEQYF. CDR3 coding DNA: TGTGCCACCAGCAGAGTTGACAGCTACGAGCAGTACTTC.

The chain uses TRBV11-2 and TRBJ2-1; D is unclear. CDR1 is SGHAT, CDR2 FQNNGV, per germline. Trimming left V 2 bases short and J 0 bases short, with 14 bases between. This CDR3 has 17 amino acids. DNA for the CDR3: TGTGCCAGCAGCTTAAATCTGGCGCGGAGCTCCTACAATGAGCAGTTCTTC. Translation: CASSLNLARSSYNEQFF.

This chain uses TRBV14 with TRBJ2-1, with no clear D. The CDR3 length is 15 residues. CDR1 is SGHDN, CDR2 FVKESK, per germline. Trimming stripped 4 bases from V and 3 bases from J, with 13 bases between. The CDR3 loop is CASSPLNNFYNEQFF. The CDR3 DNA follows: TGTGCCAGCAGCCCCCTCAATAACTTCTACAATGAGCAGTTCTTC.

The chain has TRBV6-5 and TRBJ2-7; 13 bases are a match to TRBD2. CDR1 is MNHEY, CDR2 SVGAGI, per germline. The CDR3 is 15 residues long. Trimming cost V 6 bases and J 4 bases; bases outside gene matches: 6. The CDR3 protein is CASSDKLAGGYEQYF. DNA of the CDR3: TGTGCCAGCAGCGACAAACTAGCGGGAGGGTACGAGCAGTACTTC.

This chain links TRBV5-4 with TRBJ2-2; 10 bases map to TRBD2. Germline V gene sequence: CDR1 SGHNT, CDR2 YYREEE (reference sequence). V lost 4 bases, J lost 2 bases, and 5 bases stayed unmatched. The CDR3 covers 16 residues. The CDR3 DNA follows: TGTGCCAGCAGCGGAGGACTAGCGGTAAACACCGGGGAGCTGTTTTTT. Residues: CASSGGLAVNTGELFF.

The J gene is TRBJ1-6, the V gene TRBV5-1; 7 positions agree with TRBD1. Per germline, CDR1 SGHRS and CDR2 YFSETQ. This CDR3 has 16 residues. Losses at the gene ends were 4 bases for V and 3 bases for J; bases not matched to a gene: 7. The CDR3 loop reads CASSPGGPNYNSPLHF. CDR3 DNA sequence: TGCGCCAGCAGCCCAGGGGGGCCTAACTATAATTCACCCCTCCACTTT.

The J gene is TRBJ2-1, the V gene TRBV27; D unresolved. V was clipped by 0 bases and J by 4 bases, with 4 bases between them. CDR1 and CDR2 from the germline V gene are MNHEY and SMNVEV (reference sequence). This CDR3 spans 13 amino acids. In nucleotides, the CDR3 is TGTGCCAGCAGTTTATCTATATACAATGAGCAGTTCTTC. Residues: CASSLSIYNEQFF.

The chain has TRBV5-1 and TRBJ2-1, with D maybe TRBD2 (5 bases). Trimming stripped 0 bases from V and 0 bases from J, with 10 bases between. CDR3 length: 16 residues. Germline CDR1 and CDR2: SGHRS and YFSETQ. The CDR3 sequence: CASSLEILGSYNEQFF. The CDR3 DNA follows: TGCGCCAGCAGCTTGGAAATACTAGGCTCCTACAATGAGCAGTTCTTC.

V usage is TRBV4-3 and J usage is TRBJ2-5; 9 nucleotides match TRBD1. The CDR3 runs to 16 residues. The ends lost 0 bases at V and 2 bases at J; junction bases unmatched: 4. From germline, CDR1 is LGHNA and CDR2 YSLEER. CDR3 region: CASSQEGGQGQETQYF. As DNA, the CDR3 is TGCGCCAGCAGCCAAGAAGGGGGACAGGGTCAAGAGACCCAGTACTTC.

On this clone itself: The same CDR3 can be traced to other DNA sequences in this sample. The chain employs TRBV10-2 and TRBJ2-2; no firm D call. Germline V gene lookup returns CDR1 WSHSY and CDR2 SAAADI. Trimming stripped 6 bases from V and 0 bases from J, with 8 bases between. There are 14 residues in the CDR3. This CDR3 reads CASSSDTNTGELFF. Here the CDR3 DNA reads TGCGCCAGCAGCAGCGATACGAACACCGGGGAGCTGTTTTTT.

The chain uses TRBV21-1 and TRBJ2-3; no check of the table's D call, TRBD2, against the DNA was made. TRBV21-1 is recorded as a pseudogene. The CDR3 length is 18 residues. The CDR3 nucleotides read TGTGCCAGCAGCAAAAAGGGGAGGGCGGAGCGCAACACAGATACGCAGTATTTT. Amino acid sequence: CASSKKGRAERNTDTQYF.

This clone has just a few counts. CDR3 residues: CASTGNTEAFF. The CDR3 coding sequence is TGTGCCAGCACGGGAAACACTGAAGCTTTCTTT. The chain uses TRBV6-5 and TRBJ1-1; D is undetermined. CDR3 size: 11 residues. The germline gives CDR1 MNHEY, CDR2 SVGAGI. The V gene lost 7 bases and the J gene lost 2 bases, with 5 bases spanning the gap.

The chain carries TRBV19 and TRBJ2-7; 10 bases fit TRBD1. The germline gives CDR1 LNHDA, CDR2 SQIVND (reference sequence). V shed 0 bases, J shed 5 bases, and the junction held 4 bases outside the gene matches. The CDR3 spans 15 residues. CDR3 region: CASSIDGQGDNEQYF. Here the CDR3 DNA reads TGTGCCAGTAGTATAGACGGACAGGGGGACAACGAGCAGTACTTC.

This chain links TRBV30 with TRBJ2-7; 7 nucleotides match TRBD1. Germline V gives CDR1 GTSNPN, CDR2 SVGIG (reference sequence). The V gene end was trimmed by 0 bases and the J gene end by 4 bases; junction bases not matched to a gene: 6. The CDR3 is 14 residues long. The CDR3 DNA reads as TGTGCCTGGAGTGTACGTCCAGGGGGTTACGAGCAGTACTTC. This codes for CAWSVRPGGYEQYF.

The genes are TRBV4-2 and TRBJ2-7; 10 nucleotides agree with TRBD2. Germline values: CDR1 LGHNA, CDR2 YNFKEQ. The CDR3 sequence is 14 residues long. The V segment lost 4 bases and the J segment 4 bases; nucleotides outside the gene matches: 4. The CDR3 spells CASSRTSGGYEQYF. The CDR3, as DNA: TGTGCCAGCAGCCGGACTAGCGGAGGGTACGAGCAGTACTTC.